At least ten counts were recorded for the clone carrying this T cell receptor beta chain. The read terminates 3 residues before the CDR3 end, so the remaining end is supplied by the germline J gene. Equal genomic DNA amounts from CVID and control samples were sequenced. This table comes from immunoSEQ multiplex PCR, and its TCRdb copy is limited to in-frame clones, with some not included. The sample lists tens of thousands of clones, none appearing once, the ten largest making up approximately 5.5%. This sample is part of a study of T cell clonality in common variable immunodeficiency. Germline V lookup: CDR1 MNHNS, CDR2 SASEGT. V lost 4 bases, J lost 2 bases, and 2 bases stayed unmatched. This CDR3 comprises 14 residues.

The sequencing input was peripheral blood mononuclear cells. The rearrangement links TRBV6-1 to TRBJ1-1; 9 bases are shared with TRBD1. This sequence was found in a person between 18 and 75 years old in good health. The chain's CDR3 is CASSAGQGNTEAFF. CDR3 DNA, as far as it was read: TGTGCCAGCAGTGCGGGACAGGGCAACACTGAA.